This entry lists 27 T cell receptor beta chains sequenced from one sample in a study of cytomegalovirus exposure and HLA in healthy donors. The PCR was carried out with 60 Vbeta primers and 13 Jbeta primers. Clones were read by immunoSEQ multiplex PCR, and TCRdb kept only the in-frame ones, dropping some. The table includes tens of thousands of clones, around 77% detected once. The sequencing sample was made of PBMCs. All receptors derive from a man aged 30-40 years in good health and CMV-seronegative.

The rearrangement links TRBV10-1 to TRBJ2-3; 8 bases align to TRBD2. CDR3 length: 17 amino acids. V was pared by 7 bases and J by 2 bases, with 14 bases of the junction left unmatched. Germline CDR1 WNHNN, CDR2 SYGVQD (reference sequence). This CDR3 reads CASKIFGGEGFTDTQYF. CDR3 in DNA: TGCGCCAGCAAGATCTTCGGGGGGGAAGGGTTCACAGATACGCAGTATTTT.

The chain has TRBV18 and TRBJ1-2; 10 positions agree with TRBD1. This CDR3 has 14 amino acids. Germline V gene data show CDR1 as KGHSH and CDR2 as LQKENI. J lost 8 bases, V lost 3 bases, and 6 bases had no gene match. In DNA form, the CDR3 reads TGTGCCAGCTCACCCGCAGACAGGGGGCAAGGCTACACCTTC. Protein product: CASSPADRGQGYTF.

The V call is TRBV5-6, the J call TRBJ2-7, with D maybe TRBD2 (5 bases). V was trimmed by 0 bases and J by 1 base, leaving 8 bases between them. The length of the CDR3 is 14 residues. In germline, CDR1 is SGHDT, CDR2 YYEEEE. CDR3 residues: CASSLVRDSYEQYF. In DNA form, the CDR3 reads TGTGCCAGCAGCTTGGTTCGGGATTCCTACGAGCAGTACTTC.

The rearrangement uses TRBV6-1 and TRBJ1-5; unclear D gene. The CDR3 length is 15 residues. The V gene's germline CDR1 is MNHNS and CDR2 SASEGT. The V end lost 6 bases, the J end lost 5 bases, and 17 bases lay between the germline ends. CDR3 nucleotides: TGTGCCAGCAGCGAGGCAATGAGGGTGGATCAGCCCCAGCATTTT. Its translation: CASSEAMRVDQPQHF.

The V call is TRBV5-1, the J call TRBJ2-7, with 9 bases identical to TRBD1. The CDR3 consists of 16 residues. J was trimmed by 6 bases and V by 3 bases; bases with no gene match: 13. Germline V lookup: CDR1 SGHRS, CDR2 YFSETQ. This CDR3 is CASSSTQQGALAEQYF. In nucleotides, the CDR3 is TGCGCCAGCAGCTCCACCCAACAGGGGGCGCTTGCCGAGCAGTACTTC.

V usage is TRBV7-7 and J usage is TRBJ2-2, with D perhaps matching TRBD1 (5 bases). The CDR3 consists of 16 residues. Trimming pared 1 base from V and 5 bases from J, leaving 14 bases between. The V gene's germline CDR1 is SSHAT and CDR2 FNYEAQ (reference sequence). The CDR3 here is CASSLVYGAETGELFF. CDR3 in DNA: TGTGCCAGCAGCTTAGTGTATGGGGCCGAGACCGGGGAGCTGTTTTTT.

V and J are TRBV6-5 and TRBJ2-1; D uncertain. V dropped 2 bases and J dropped 0 bases, with 8 bases sitting between them. This CDR3 contains 15 residues. Germline V CDR1 and CDR2: MNHEY, SVGAGI. This CDR3 is CASSYLQNSYNEQFF. CDR3 in DNA: TGTGCCAGCAGTTACCTTCAGAACTCCTACAATGAGCAGTTCTTC.

The CDR3 nucleotides are TGTGCCAGTAGTAAGGTAGCGGGAGCCAACACCGGGGAGCTGTTTTTT. Its protein product is CASSKVAGANTGELFF. The V gene is TRBV19, the J gene TRBJ2-2; 9 nucleotides match TRBD2. In germline, CDR1 is LNHDA, CDR2 SQIVND (reference sequence). Losses at the gene ends were 4 bases for V and 2 bases for J; bases not matched to a gene: 5. This CDR3 has 16 amino acids.

This chain uses TRBV2 with TRBJ2-7; TRBD2 aligns across 14 bases. The CDR3 consists of 16 residues. From germline, CDR1 is SNHLY and CDR2 FYNNEI. V shed 7 bases, J shed 5 bases, and the junction held 10 bases outside the gene matches. The CDR3 bases are TGTGCCAGCAAAATCCCGGGACTAGCGGGAGAGGACGAGCAGTACTTC. Encoded protein: CASKIPGLAGEDEQYF.

This rearrangement joins TRBV28 to TRBJ1-1, with 8 bases aligning to TRBD1. The trim removed 3 bases at V and 4 bases at J, leaving 10 bases unmatched. The CDR3 is 16 amino acids. The germline CDR1 and CDR2 sequences are MDHEN and SYDVKM. The CDR3 spells CASSFPIGQGGTEAFF. The DNA of the CDR3 is TGTGCCAGCAGTTTCCCGATAGGACAGGGTGGCACTGAAGCTTTCTTT.

The chain links TRBV7-8 to TRBJ1-3, with no clear D. V lost 2 bases, J lost 0 bases, and 20 bases lay in between. Germline V gives CDR1 SGHVS, CDR2 FQNEAQ. This CDR3 is built from 19 residues. The CDR3 DNA reads as TGTGCCAGCAGCTTACGTTCTGTGGCAGGTCCTGACTCTGGAAACACCATATATTTT. Protein product: CASSLRSVAGPDSGNTIYF.

This clone appeared a few times. In DNA, the CDR3 is TGTGCCAGCAGTGAAGCACGGAAGGTTGCCTCAGGGGAAGCTTTCTTT. Encoded protein: CASSEARKVASGEAFF. The rearrangement uses TRBV2 and TRBJ1-1; perhaps TRBD1 as D (5 bases). The CDR3 contains 16 residues. V lost 0 bases to trimming and J lost 8 bases, with 19 bases between them. CDR1 SNHLY and CDR2 FYNNEI come from the germline V gene.

J is TRBJ2-7 and V is TRBV7-9, with 10 positions matching TRBD2. V was pared by 5 bases and J by 1 base, with 5 bases of the junction left unmatched. The length of the CDR3 is 15 residues. CDR1 is SEHNR and CDR2 is FQNEAQ in the germline V gene (reference sequence). CDR3 region: CASSLLAGESYEQYF. The CDR3, as DNA: TGTGCCAGCAGCCTTCTAGCGGGGGAGTCCTACGAGCAGTACTTC.

The CDR3 nucleotides are TGTGCCAGCAGTTACCGGATCTCGACAGATTCGGTTCAGTACTTC. Residues: CASSYRISTDSVQYF. This chain links TRBV6-6 with TRBJ2-4; D is perhaps TRBD1 (5 bases). CDR1 is MNHNY and CDR2 is SVGAGI in the germline V gene (reference sequence). This CDR3 has 15 amino acids. V was shortened by 2 bases and J by 11 bases, with 19 bases between the two germline ends.

The chain has TRBV18 and TRBJ2-5; D is undetermined. The V end was cut by 2 bases, the J end by 1 base, with 5 bases between. Germline V gives CDR1 KGHSH, CDR2 LQKENI. There are 13 residues in the CDR3. This chain's CDR3 is CASSPIVQETQYF. Here the CDR3 DNA reads TGTGCCAGCTCACCAATCGTCCAAGAGACCCAGTACTTC. The entire variable domain, with the rest obtained from reference TRBV18 and TRBJ2-5, is as follows: NAGVMQNPRHLVRRRGQEARLRCSPMKGHSHVYWYRQLPEEGLKFMVYLQKENIIDESGMPKERFSAEFPKEGPSILRIQQVVRGDSAAYFCASSPIVQETQYFGPGTRLLVL.

J is TRBJ2-6 and V is TRBV4-1; D perhaps matches TRBD1 (6 bases). CDR3 length: 16 residues. V lost 4 bases, J lost 2 bases, and 12 bases lay in between. Germline CDR1 is MGHRA and CDR2 is YSYEKL. CDR3 loop: CASSRSEGAGANVLTF. DNA of the CDR3: TGCGCCAGCAGCCGGTCCGAGGGGGCTGGGGCCAACGTCCTGACTTTC.

The chain employs TRBV4-1 and TRBJ2-5; TRBD2 aligns across 11 bases. The CDR3 loop spans 16 amino acids. Germline CDR1 MGHRA, CDR2 YSYEKL. The trim removed 0 bases at V and 7 bases at J, leaving 7 bases unmatched. CDR3 coding DNA: TGCGCCAGCAGCCAAGAGGGGACTAGCGGAGAGCCGACCCAGTACTTC. This sequence encodes CASSQEGTSGEPTQYF.

The chain uses TRBV28 and TRBJ2-1; no reliable D call. The germline V and J ends were trimmed by 6 bases and 3 bases, with 15 bases remaining between them. Germline CDR1 and CDR2: MDHEN and SYDVKM. The CDR3 contains 15 residues. Written as DNA, the CDR3 is TGTGCCAGCAGCCTCCTGAGCGCTCGCTACAATGAGCAGTTCTTC. Residues: CASSLLSARYNEQFF.

With respect to this clone: The same CDR3 arises from other DNA sequences in this sample as well. The chain uses TRBV7-9 and TRBJ2-5; 8 nucleotides line up with TRBD2. Trimming removed 0 bases from V and 5 bases from J; junction bases left unmatched: 8. Germline-derived CDR1 and CDR2 are SEHNR and FQNEAQ (reference sequence). This CDR3 contains 16 residues. CDR3 sequence: CASSLASGGVFETQYF. The DNA of the CDR3 is TGTGCCAGCAGCTTAGCGTCGGGGGGGGTATTTGAGACCCAGTACTTC.

The sample holds a few counts of this clone. V gene TRBV7-9 combines with J gene TRBJ1-1; D is possibly TRBD1 (5 bases). This CDR3 is built from 14 residues. Looked up from germline, CDR1 is SEHNR and CDR2 is FQNEAQ (reference sequence). Trimming pared 6 bases from V and 0 bases from J, leaving 11 bases between. This CDR3 is CASRPGPLNTEAFF. The CDR3 region has the DNA TGTGCCAGCAGGCCAGGGCCTTTGAACACTGAAGCTTTCTTT.

The chain uses TRBV5-1 and TRBJ2-1; tentatively, D is TRBD1 (5 bases). The CDR3 covers 13 residues. Germline CDR1 is SGHRS and CDR2 is YFSETQ. Between the trimmed V and J ends, which lost 0 bases and 6 bases, there was a span of 7 bases. CDR3 nucleotide sequence: TGCGCCAGCAGCTTGGGGACACTCAATGAGCAGTTCTTC. As protein: CASSLGTLNEQFF.

With respect to this clone: At one end, the junction sequence differs from germline, possibly due to a read error. CDR3 DNA: TGCGCCAGCAGCAAAGATAAGGGCGGGACAGGGGCAACTAATGAAAAACTGTTTTTT. Encoded protein: CASSKDKGGTGATNEKLFF. V is TRBV4-3 and J is TRBJ1-4, with 10 bases lining up with TRBD1. Germline-derived CDR1 and CDR2 are LGHNA and YSLEER. There are 19 residues in the CDR3.

CDR3 DNA: TGTGCCAGTAGTCCTCGGACTAGCGGGAGCAATGAGCAGTTCTTC. Its translation: CASSPRTSGSNEQFF. The chain employs TRBV19 and TRBJ2-1; 13 nucleotides agree with TRBD2. With V trimmed by 5 bases and J by 6 bases, 4 bases remained unmatched. Germline CDR1 LNHDA, CDR2 SQIVND (reference sequence). The CDR3 covers 15 residues.

The rearrangement joins TRBV5-6 to TRBJ2-7; 7 bases agree with TRBD1. V lost 4 bases, J lost 0 bases, and 10 bases stayed unmatched. CDR1 is SGHDT, CDR2 YYEEEE, per germline. The CDR3 has 16 residues. The CDR3 reads CASSPAGQAGSYEQYF. CDR3 in DNA: TGTGCCAGCAGCCCTGCCGGACAGGCGGGCTCCTACGAGCAGTACTTC. The variable domain in full, with the rest retrieved from reference TRBV5-6 and TRBJ2-7, is DAGVTQSPTHLIKTRGQQVTLRCSPKSGHDTVSWYQQALGQGPQFIFQYYEEEERQRGNFPDRFSGHQFPNYSSELNVNALLLGDSALYLCASSPAGQAGSYEQYFGPGTRLTVT.

This clone was seen once. The rearrangement uses TRBV5-1 and TRBJ1-1; D remains ambiguous. The CDR3 runs to 13 residues. Germline assignment: CDR1 SGHRS and CDR2 YFSETQ. The germline V and J ends were trimmed by 4 bases and 1 base, with 8 bases remaining between them. The CDR3 here is CASSQQQNTEAFF. In DNA form, the CDR3 reads TGCGCCAGCAGCCAACAGCAGAACACTGAAGCTTTCTTT.

The gene calls are TRBV5-1 and TRBJ1-6; D is perhaps TRBD1 (6 bases). The CDR3 consists of 14 residues. Germline CDR1 is SGHRS and CDR2 is YFSETQ. Trimming left V 2 bases short and J 10 bases short, with 13 bases between. Here the CDR3 reads CASSLPDRYSPLHF. DNA of the CDR3: TGCGCCAGCAGCTTACCCGACAGGTACTCACCCCTCCACTTT.

J is TRBJ2-3 and V is TRBV5-6; possibly TRBD1 for D (7 bases). Germline-derived CDR1 and CDR2 are SGHDT and YYEEEE. Trimming removed 1 base at V and 1 base at J, with 13 bases between. The CDR3 contains 16 residues. The CDR3 spells CASSLQGGVGTDTQYF. CDR3 bases: TGTGCCAGCAGCTTGCAGGGGGGCGTTGGCACAGATACGCAGTATTTT.